The source of this TCR beta chain is a study of blood T cell repertoires in COVID-19. Trimming stripped 1 base from V and 0 bases from J, with 12 bases between. Germline V gives CDR1 SGHVS, CDR2 FQNEAQ. The CDR3 runs 16 residues. Measured with immunoSEQ multiplex PCR; TCRdb has only the in-frame clones, and not every one. The sample includes fewer than 300,000 clones, under 95% of them seen just once. Sequenced sample: PBMCs or T cells enriched from blood (not recorded which). This sequence originates from a woman in her thirties or forties with acute COVID-19. The J gene is TRBJ1-1, the V gene TRBV7-8; D may be TRBD1 (6 bases). The DNA of the CDR3 is TGTGCCAGCAGCTTAGAGGGCACAGGGATGAACACTGAAGCTTTCTTT. Translating gives CASSLEGTGMNTEAFF.